Each of the 25 T cell receptor beta chains below was sequenced from the same sample in a study of spatial heterogeneity in lung cancer (dated by TCRdb to between 2018 and 2021). The sample's time point label, decoded: sample taken at primary tumor resection. The library was prepared using 5' RACE. Sequenced on a NextSeq 500. TCRdb passed the public sequencing reads through fastp at Q25 and MiXCR, retaining productive beta sequences. Identical CDR3 protein sequences are pooled into one entry, listed with their most common genes and DNA. In this sample the table shows just over 75,000 distinct CDR3 sequences, under 8.5% of which occur a single time. Together, the top ten hold 6.8% of the sample. This material consisted of PBMCs, taken at surgery. The receptors originated from a male donor with early-stage non-small cell lung cancer.

This clonotype was counted between two and nine times. The CDR3 sequence: CASSPFMRTGELFF. As DNA, the CDR3 is TGTGCCAGCAGTCCCTTTATGCGCACCGGGGAGCTGTTTTTT. This chain uses TRBV7-2 with TRBJ2-2, with D unclear. CDR1 is SGHTA and CDR2 is FQGNSA in the germline V gene. This CDR3 has 14 amino acids. V was shortened by 6 bases and J by 4 bases, with 12 bases between the two germline ends. Variable domain in full (rest from reference TRBV7-2 and TRBJ2-2): GAGVSQSPSNKVTEKGKDVELRCDPISGHTALYWYRQSLGQGLEFLIYFQGNSAPDKSGLPSDRFSAERTGGSVSTLTIQRTQQEDSAVYLCASSPFMRTGELFFGEGSRLTVL.

In its sample, this clonotype was seen a few times. The chain employs TRBV5-1 and TRBJ1-2, with 9 bases lining up with TRBD1. Germline CDR1 is SGHRS and CDR2 is YFSETQ. The V gene end was trimmed by 0 bases and the J gene end by 6 bases; junction bases not matched to a gene: 6. The CDR3 is made up of 15 amino acids. In DNA form, the CDR3 reads TGCGCCAGCAGCTTGGATGGGACAGGGATAGATGGCTACACCTTC. Its translation: CASSLDGTGIDGYTF.

This clonotype was observed a few times. The chain has TRBV3-1 and TRBJ2-2; D remains unclear. The CDR3 totals 16 residues. Germline V gene lookup returns CDR1 LGHDT and CDR2 YNNKEL (reference sequence). Trimming removed 3 bases at V and 3 bases at J, with 14 bases between. The CDR3: CASSHPPSWDTGELFF. Written as DNA, the CDR3 is TGTGCCAGCAGCCATCCTCCATCATGGGACACCGGGGAGCTGTTTTTT. Full variable domain (rest looked up from reference TRBV3-1 and TRBJ2-2): DTAVSQTPKYLVTQMGNDKSIKCEQNLGHDTMYWYKQDSKKFLKIMFSYNNKELIINETVPNRFSPKSPDKAHLNLHINSLELGDSAVYFCASSHPPSWDTGELFFGEGSRLTVL.

This rearrangement joins TRBV30 to TRBJ1-1, with D unresolved. This CDR3 is 14 amino acids long. V was trimmed by 2 bases and J by 1 base, leaving 11 bases between them. The germline CDR1 and CDR2 sequences are GTSNPN and SVGIG (reference sequence). Here the CDR3 reads CAWSRYSQNTEAFF. The CDR3 bases are TGTGCCTGGAGTCGGTACAGCCAGAACACTGAAGCTTTCTTT.

At least ten counts were recorded for this clonotype. The genes are TRBV20-1 and TRBJ2-7; 8 bases are a match to TRBD2. The trim removed 0 bases at V and 7 bases at J, leaving 5 bases unmatched. The CDR3 extends over 13 amino acids. Germline CDR1 and CDR2: DFQATT and SNEGSKA (reference sequence). Here the CDR3 DNA reads TGCAGTGCTAGAGATTGGGTAGCGGGGGAGCAGTACTTC. Translated: CSARDWVAGEQYF.

This clonotype was detected ten times or more. The chain links TRBV5-1 to TRBJ1-5, with D unresolved. This CDR3 has 13 amino acids. V was clipped by 0 bases and J by 2 bases, with 3 bases between them. Germline CDR1 SGHRS, CDR2 YFSETQ. DNA of the CDR3: TGCGCCAGCAGCTTGGCTGGCAATCAGCCCCAGCATTTT. This encodes CASSLAGNQPQHF.

The chain joins TRBV29-1 to TRBJ1-1; TRBD1 might be the D (6 bases). The germline V and J ends were trimmed by 4 bases and 3 bases, with 18 bases remaining between them. This CDR3 contains 15 residues. Germline V gene data show CDR1 as SQVTM and CDR2 as ANQGSEA. This CDR3 is CSVVGQGLPYTEAFF. CDR3 nucleotides: TGCAGCGTTGTTGGGCAGGGGCTCCCCTACACTGAAGCTTTCTTT.

This clonotype was counted at least ten times. The CDR3 DNA follows: TGTGCCAGCGGGAGGGACGGAACCTCTGGGGCCAACGTCCTGACTTTC. It yields the protein CASGRDGTSGANVLTF. The chain links TRBV2 to TRBJ2-6; 7 bases map to TRBD2. The V gene's germline CDR1 is SNHLY and CDR2 FYNNEI. Germline trimming cut 8 bases from V and 0 bases from J; bases unmatched to any gene: 7. The CDR3 contains 16 residues.

This clonotype was recorded many times. Here the CDR3 DNA reads TGTGCCACCAGTGGTTCAGGGCAGAATCAGCCCCAGCATTTT. Translated, it gives CATSGSGQNQPQHF. The rearrangement joins TRBV24-1 to TRBJ1-5, with D perhaps TRBD1 (5 bases). CDR1 and CDR2 (germline): KGHDR, SFDVKD. The CDR3 runs to 14 residues. The germline V and J ends were trimmed by 5 bases and 4 bases, with 11 bases remaining between them.

The sample holds many counts of this clonotype. The rearrangement joins TRBV4-3 to TRBJ2-2, with D possibly TRBD1 on 5 matching bases. Trimming shortened V by 4 bases and J by 0 bases, and 15 bases separated the two germline ends. Germline loops: CDR1 LGHNA, CDR2 YSLEER. The CDR3 spans 17 residues. The CDR3 coding sequence is TGCGCCAGCAGCCCAGATAGATGGACACCGAACACCGGGGAGCTGTTTTTT. Amino acids: CASSPDRWTPNTGELFF.

This clonotype was counted ten times or more. This chain connects TRBV15 to TRBJ2-3, with 7 bases that match TRBD1. Germline assignment: CDR1 LNHNV and CDR2 YYDKDF (reference sequence). The CDR3 runs to 18 residues. V trimming: 5 bases; J trimming: 3 bases; junction bases outside the gene matches: 17. Written as DNA, the CDR3 is TGTGCCACCAGCCGCAGCTTTGACAGGGACGGCGGGACAGATACGCAGTATTTT. This translates into CATSRSFDRDGGTDTQYF.

This clonotype was detected a few times. The J gene is TRBJ1-1, the V gene TRBV18; a weak D match, TRBD1 (6 bases). The CDR3 contains 14 residues. Per the germline V gene, CDR1 is KGHSH and CDR2 is LQKENI. Trimming took 5 bases from V and 7 from J, leaving 17 bases between them. The chain's CDR3 is CASSVRQEILEAFF. CDR3 DNA: TGTGCCAGCTCAGTCAGACAGGAGATCCTTGAAGCTTTCTTT.

The V gene is TRBV2, the J gene TRBJ1-2; 8 positions agree with TRBD1. The V gene end was trimmed by 6 bases and the J gene end by 7 bases; junction bases not matched to a gene: 4. CDR3 length: 12 residues. Germline CDR1 SNHLY, CDR2 FYNNEI. In DNA form, the CDR3 reads TGTGCCAGCAGCCAGGGGGCGACTGGCTACACCTTC. Protein: CASSQGATGYTF. Drawing the rest from reference TRBV2 and TRBJ1-2, the complete variable domain is EPEVTQTPSHQVTQMGQEVILRCVPISNHLYFYWYRQILGQKVEFLVSFYNNEISEKSEIFDDQFSVERPDGSNFTLKIRSTKLEDSAMYFCASSQGATGYTFGSGTRLTVV.

At least ten counts were recorded for this clonotype. The rearrangement uses TRBV29-1 and TRBJ2-5; D ambiguous. V lost 2 bases and J lost 2, with 6 bases in between. Germline assignment: CDR1 SQVTM and CDR2 ANQGSEA. This CDR3 region has 12 residues. DNA for the CDR3: TGCAGCGTTGAACTGCAGCAAGAGACCCAGTACTTC. Translation gives CSVELQQETQYF.

This clonotype was observed at least ten times. DNA of the CDR3: TGTGCCAGCAGCCTTTCGCACGAGCAGTTCTTC. This gives the protein CASSLSHEQFF. The V call is TRBV9, the J call TRBJ2-1; D gene ambiguous. The V and J ends lost 4 bases and 10 bases respectively, with 9 bases between them. Per the germline V gene, CDR1 is SGDLS and CDR2 is YYNGEE. This CDR3 has 11 amino acids.

This clonotype was recorded at least ten times. The chain links TRBV12-3 or TRBV12-4 to TRBJ1-1; maybe TRBD1 (6 bases). The V and J ends lost 6 bases and 4 bases respectively, with 12 bases between them. This CDR3 has 13 residues. The CDR3 reads CASSYRDVTEAFF. In DNA form, the CDR3 reads TGTGCCAGCAGCTACAGGGACGTCACTGAAGCTTTCTTT.

The table lists this clonotype with many counts. The genes are TRBV12-3 or TRBV12-4 and TRBJ1-2; no firm D call. The CDR3 covers 13 residues. The ends were cut back, 2 bases at V and 8 bases at J, with 12 bases in the middle. The CDR3 spells CASSLWDRGGYTF. The CDR3 DNA reads as TGTGCCAGCAGTTTATGGGATAGAGGAGGCTACACCTTC.

This clonotype was seen at least ten times. The chain couples TRBV20-1 to TRBJ1-2; D call uncertain. CDR1 is DFQATT, CDR2 SNEGSKA, per germline (reference sequence). The CDR3 sequence is 12 residues long. V gave up 4 bases and J gave up 6 bases, with 12 bases separating them. The chain's CDR3 is CSATTLRHGYTF. CDR3 nucleotide sequence: TGCAGTGCTACTACTCTAAGGCATGGCTACACCTTC.

This clonotype was seen repeatedly, ten times or more. This chain connects TRBV3-1 to TRBJ2-4; the match to TRBD2 covers 7 bases. The CDR3 is 18 residues long. Germline lookup yields CDR1 LGHDT and CDR2 YNNKEL (reference sequence). Trimming cost V 0 bases and J 0 bases; bases outside gene matches: 8. The CDR3 sequence is CASSQEVAGASAKNIQYF. CDR3 in DNA: TGTGCCAGCAGCCAAGAGGTCGCGGGAGCGTCAGCCAAAAACATTCAGTACTTC.

The CDR3 DNA reads as TGTGCCACAGCGCGCCAGTATAATTCACCCCTCCACTTT. As protein: CATARQYNSPLHF. V gene TRBV6-1 combines with J gene TRBJ1-6; unclear D gene. Trimming cost V 10 bases and J 4 bases, with 11 bases left between them. The CDR3 extends over 13 amino acids. Germline CDR1 MNHNS, CDR2 SASEGT.

This clonotype appeared many times. CDR3 protein: CASSFMRASGYTF. The CDR3 nucleotides read TGTGCCAGCAGTTTCATGAGGGCGAGTGGCTACACCTTC. The J gene is TRBJ1-2, the V gene TRBV28, with unresolved D. Trimming cost V 3 bases and J 7 bases, with 12 bases left between them. Germline V gene data show CDR1 as MDHEN and CDR2 as SYDVKM. The CDR3 has 13 residues.

In its sample, this clonotype was seen many times. This chain links TRBV4-2 with TRBJ2-5, with D possibly matching TRBD1 (5 bases). Trimming shortened V by 0 bases and J by 5 bases, and 13 bases separated the two germline ends. CDR1 is LGHNA, CDR2 YNFKEQ, per germline. The CDR3 spans 15 residues. This CDR3 reads CASSQDRQSQETQYF. The CDR3 bases are TGTGCCAGCAGCCAAGATAGACAGTCGCAGGAGACCCAGTACTTC.

The table lists this clonotype with a few counts. V gene TRBV20-1 combines with J gene TRBJ2-7, with a tentative D call TRBD1 (6 bases). Germline-derived CDR1 and CDR2 are DFQATT and SNEGSKA (reference sequence). The CDR3 is made up of 15 amino acids. V was trimmed by 0 bases and J by 2 bases, leaving 14 bases between them. CDR3: CSARDLSGAPYEQYF. CDR3 in DNA: TGCAGTGCTAGAGATCTCTCAGGGGCCCCCTACGAGCAGTACTTC.

There are many counts of this clonotype. V gene TRBV5-1 combines with J gene TRBJ2-5, with D tentatively TRBD2 (5 bases). Looked up from germline, CDR1 is SGHRS and CDR2 is YFSETQ. The ends were cut back, 0 bases at V and 6 bases at J, with 15 bases in the middle. This CDR3 region has 15 residues. The CDR3 sequence is CASSLDTLAGKTQYF. In nucleotides, the CDR3 is TGCGCCAGCAGCTTGGATACCCTAGCCGGAAAGACCCAGTACTTC. The complete variable domain, with remaining parts taken from reference TRBV5-1 and TRBJ2-5, reads KAGVTQTPRYLIKTRGQQVTLSCSPISGHRSVSWYQQTPGQGLQFLFEYFSETQRNKGNFPGRFSGRQFSNSRSEMNVSTLELGDSALYLCASSLDTLAGKTQYFGPGTRLLVL.

V and J are TRBV4-1 and TRBJ2-7; 7 bases match TRBD2. CDR3 size: 14 residues. V shed 6 bases and J 0 bases; nucleotides not matched to a gene: 5. CDR1 MGHRA and CDR2 YSYEKL come from the germline V gene. CDR3 residues: CASSYTGGSYEQYF. The CDR3 DNA reads as TGCGCCAGCAGTTACACGGGGGGCTCCTACGAGCAGTACTTC.